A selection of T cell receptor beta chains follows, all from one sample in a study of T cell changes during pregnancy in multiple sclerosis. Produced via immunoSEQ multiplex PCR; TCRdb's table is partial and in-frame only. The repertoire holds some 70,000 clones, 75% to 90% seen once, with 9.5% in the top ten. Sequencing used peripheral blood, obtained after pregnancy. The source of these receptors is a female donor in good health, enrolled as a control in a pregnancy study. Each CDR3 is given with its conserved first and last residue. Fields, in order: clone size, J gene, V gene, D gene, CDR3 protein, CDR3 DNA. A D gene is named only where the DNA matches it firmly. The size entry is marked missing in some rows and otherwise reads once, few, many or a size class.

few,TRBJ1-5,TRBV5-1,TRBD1,CASTLRGTVDQPQHF,TGCGCCAGCACCCTAAGGGGGACAGTAGATCAGCCCCAGCATTTT
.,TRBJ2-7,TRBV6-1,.,CASSSLGAGASEQYF,TGTGCCAGCAGTTCCCTGGGAGCAGGGGCCAGCGAGCAGTACTTC
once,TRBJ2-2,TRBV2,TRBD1,CASSQGQTNTGELFF,TGTGCCAGCAGTCAGGGACAGACGAACACCGGGGAGCTGTTTTTT
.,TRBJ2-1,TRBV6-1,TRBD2,CASSQLAGGPSEQFF,TGTGCCAGCAGTCAACTAGCGGGGGGGCCTAGTGAGCAGTTCTTC
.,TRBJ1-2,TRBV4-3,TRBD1,CASSQKTGTGGYGYTF,TGCGCCAGCAGCCAAAAAACCGGGACAGGGGGCTATGGCTACACCTTC
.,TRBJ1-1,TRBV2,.,CASRRGSDNTEAFF,TGTGCCAGCAGGAGGGGGTCGGATAACACTGAAGCTTTCTTT
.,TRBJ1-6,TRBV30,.,CAWNPWRDSPLHF,TGTGCCTGGAACCCGTGGAGGGATTCACCCCTCCACTTT
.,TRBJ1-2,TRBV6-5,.,CASHGEANYGYTF,TGTGCCAGCCACGGGGAAGCTAACTATGGCTACACCTTC
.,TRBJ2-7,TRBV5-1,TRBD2,CASSLALGGYYEQYF,TGCGCCAGCAGCTTGGCCTTGGGAGGGTACTACGAGCAGTACTTC
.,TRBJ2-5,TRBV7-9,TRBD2,CASSVESGTSGRQETQYF,TGTGCCAGCAGCGTAGAATCCGGGACTAGCGGGAGACAAGAGACCCAGTACTTC
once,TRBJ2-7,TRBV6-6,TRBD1,CASTGTGAYEQYF,TGTGCCAGTACCGGGACAGGGGCCTACGAGCAGTACTTC
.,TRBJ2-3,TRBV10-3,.,CAITSSTDTQYF,TGTGCCATCACTTCTAGCACAGATACGCAGTATTTT
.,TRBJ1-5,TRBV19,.,CASSIGGQPQHF,TGTGCCAGTAGTATCGGGGGGCAGCCCCAGCATTTT
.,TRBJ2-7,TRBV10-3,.,CAIRTRVGPGEQYF,TGTGCCATCAGGACCCGAGTGGGTCCAGGTGAGCAGTACTTC
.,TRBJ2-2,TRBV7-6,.,CASSLGSRGAPGELFF,TGTGCCAGCAGCTTAGGTAGTCGGGGAGCCCCCGGGGAGCTGTTTTTT
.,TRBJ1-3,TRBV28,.,CASSLILSSGNTIYF,TGTGCCAGCAGTTTAATACTAAGCTCTGGAAACACCATATATTTT
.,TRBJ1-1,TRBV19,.,CASSGGPNTEAFF,TGTGCCAGTAGCGGGGGGCCGAACACTGAAGCTTTCTTT
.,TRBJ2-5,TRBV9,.,CASSVGFVLETQYF,TGTGCCAGCAGCGTAGGTTTCGTACTGGAGACCCAGTACTTC
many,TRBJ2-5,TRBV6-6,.,CAVGAAEQETQYF,TGTGCCGTAGGGGCGGCAGAACAAGAGACCCAGTACTTC
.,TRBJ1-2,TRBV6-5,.,CASSYSQGGYGYTF,TGTGCCAGCAGTTACTCTCAGGGAGGCTATGGCTACACCTTC
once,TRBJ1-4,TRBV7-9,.,CASSLGRSTNEKLFF,TGTGCCAGCAGCTTAGGGCGGTCAACTAATGAAAAACTGTTTTTT
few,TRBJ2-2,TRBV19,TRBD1,CASWDRGNTGELFF,TGTGCCAGTTGGGACAGGGGGAACACCGGGGAGCTGTTTTTT
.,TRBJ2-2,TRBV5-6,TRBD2,CASSVGLAGTTGELFF,TGTGCCAGCAGCGTGGGACTAGCGGGAACCACCGGGGAGCTGTTTTTT
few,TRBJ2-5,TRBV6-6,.,CASSPVQALQETQYF,TGTGCCAGCAGCCCCGTACAGGCGCTCCAAGAGACCCAGTACTTC
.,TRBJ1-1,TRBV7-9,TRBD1,CAVIYEGAEAFF,TGTGCCGTTATCTATGAGGGGGCAGAAGCTTTCTTT
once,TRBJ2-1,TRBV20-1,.,CSAPLLNEQFF,TGCAGTGCTCCCCTCCTCAATGAGCAGTTCTTC
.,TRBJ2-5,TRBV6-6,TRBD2,CASSRTSGQETQYF,TGTGCCAGCAGCAGGACTAGCGGCCAAGAGACCCAGTACTTC
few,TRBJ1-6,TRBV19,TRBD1,CASKGDSSYNSPLHF,TGTGCCAGTAAAGGGGACAGCTCCTATAATTCACCCCTCCACTTT
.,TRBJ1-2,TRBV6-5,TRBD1,CASRPLQGAGGYTF,TGTGCCAGCAGACCCCTACAGGGGGCCGGTGGCTACACCTTC
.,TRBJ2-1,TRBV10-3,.,CAISGGASASYNEQFF,TGTGCCATCAGTGGCGGGGCTAGCGCGTCCTACAATGAGCAGTTCTTC
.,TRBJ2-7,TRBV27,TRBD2,CASSKGLAGGPPYEQYF,TGTGCCAGCAGCAAGGGACTAGCGGGAGGGCCCCCCTACGAGCAGTACTTC
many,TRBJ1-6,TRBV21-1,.,CASSKKDRAGSPLHF,TGTGCCAGCAGCAAAAAGGACAGGGCGGGTTCACCCCTCCACTTT
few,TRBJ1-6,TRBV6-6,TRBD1,CASSYGTGDDSPLHF,TGTGCCAGCAGTTACGGGACAGGAGATGATTCACCCCTCCACTTT
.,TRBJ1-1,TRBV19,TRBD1,CASSTRQGNMNTEAFF,TGTGCCAGTAGTACGAGACAGGGGAATATGAACACTGAAGCTTTCTTT
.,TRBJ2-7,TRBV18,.,CASSPQGLGTYEQYF,TGTGCCAGCTCACCTCAGGGGCTCGGGACCTACGAGCAGTACTTC
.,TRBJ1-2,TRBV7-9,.,CASSLAGGARGYTF,TGTGCCAGCAGCTTAGCTGGGGGGGCCCGAGGCTACACCTTC
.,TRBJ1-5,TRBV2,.,CASSGAANQPQHF,TGTGCCAGCAGTGGGGCAGCTAATCAGCCCCAGCATTTT
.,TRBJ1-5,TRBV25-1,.,CASSPGSDQPQHF,TGTGCCAGCAGCCCGGGTTCGGATCAGCCCCAGCATTTT
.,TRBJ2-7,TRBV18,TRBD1,CASSTARQGVSEQYF,TGTGCCAGCTCAACCGCTCGCCAGGGGGTCTCCGAGCAGTACTTC
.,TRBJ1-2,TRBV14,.,CASSQLQNYGYTF,TGTGCCAGCAGCCAATTACAGAACTATGGCTACACCTTC
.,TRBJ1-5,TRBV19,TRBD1,CASSVADRFNQPQHF,TGTGCCAGTAGTGTGGCGGACAGGTTTAATCAGCCCCAGCATTTT
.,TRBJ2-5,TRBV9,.,CASSVLPGSRGETQYF,TGTGCCAGCAGCGTCCTGCCGGGTTCACGGGGAGAGACCCAGTACTTC
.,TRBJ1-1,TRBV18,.,CASSPSRIPLNTEAFF,TGTGCCAGCTCACCCTCGCGCATCCCATTGAACACTGAAGCTTTCTTT
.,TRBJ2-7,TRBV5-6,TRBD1,CASSVYGTGGYEQYF,TGTGCCAGCAGCGTGTACGGGACAGGGGGCTACGAGCAGTACTTC
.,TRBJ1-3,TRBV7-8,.,CASSLSGSGNTIYF,TGTGCCAGCAGCTTGTCCGGGAGTGGAAACACCATATATTTT
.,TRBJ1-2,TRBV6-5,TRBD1,CASSSGTVTYGYTF,TGTGCCAGCAGCTCCGGGACAGTCACTTATGGCTACACCTTC
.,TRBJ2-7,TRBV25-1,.,CASSDPGGREQYF,TGTGCCAGCAGTGATCCCGGGGGTCGCGAGCAGTACTTC
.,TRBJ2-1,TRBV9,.,CASSVGVGASYNEQFF,TGTGCCAGCAGCGTCGGTGTGGGGGCGTCCTACAATGAGCAGTTCTTC
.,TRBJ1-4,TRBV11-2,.,CASSLAALEKLFF,TGTGCCAGCAGCTTAGCCGCGCTTGAAAAACTGTTTTTT
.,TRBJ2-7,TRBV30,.,CAWSVGGDRPNF,TGTGCCTGGAGTGTAGGTGGAGACAGGCCAAACTTC
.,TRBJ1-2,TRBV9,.,CASSVRAAGGYTF,TGTGCCAGCAGCGTCCGGGCCGCGGGAGGCTACACCTTC
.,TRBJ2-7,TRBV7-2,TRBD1,CASSFQGAHEQYF,TGTGCCAGCAGCTTCCAGGGGGCCCACGAGCAGTACTTC
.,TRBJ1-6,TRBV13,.,CASSLVRGGNSPLHF,TGTGCCAGCAGCTTAGTCAGGGGTGGAAATTCACCCCTCCACTTT
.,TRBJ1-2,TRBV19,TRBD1,CASTQLSGTGFGYTF,TGTGCCAGTACCCAGTTGTCTGGGACAGGGTTCGGCTACACCTTC
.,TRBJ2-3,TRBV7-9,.,CASSANSASTDTQYF,TGTGCCAGCAGCGCTAACAGTGCTAGCACAGATACGCAGTATTTT
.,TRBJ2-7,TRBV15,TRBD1,CATSRGGDRVSEQYF,TGTGCCACCAGCAGAGGGGGGGACAGGGTTTCCGAGCAGTACTTC
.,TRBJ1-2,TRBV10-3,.,CAISDRSKDYGYTF,TGTGCCATCAGTGACCGGAGTAAGGACTATGGCTACACCTTC
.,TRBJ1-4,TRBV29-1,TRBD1,CSVGGGQGDGKLFF,TGCAGCGTTGGAGGGGGACAGGGGGACGGAAAACTGTTTTTT
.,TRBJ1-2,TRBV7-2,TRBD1,CASSAAGTGGGYTF,TGTGCCAGCAGCGCGGCCGGGACAGGGGGCGGCTACACCTTC
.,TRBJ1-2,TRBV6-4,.,CASSDSQGGYTF,TGTGCCAGCAGTGACTCACAGGGTGGCTACACCTTC